This TCR beta chain was recorded in a study of cytomegalovirus exposure and HLA in healthy donors. Overall study: Out of roughly 170 million T cells, an earlier analysis found over 90 million unique TCR beta sequences in total. Tens of millions of unique TCRs, all from HLA-typed donors, were included in an early release of the data.

Only a few counts were recorded for this clone. Its specificity is not known. Germline V gene data show CDR1 as SGHTA and CDR2 as FQGNSA. With 6 bases removed from V and 4 bases from J, the gap between germline ends came to 15 bases. The CDR3 sequence is 14 residues long. Study observations and caveats: According to reports, the classifier identified cytomegalovirus status with high specificity and sensitivity. Most likely, a cluster of highly shared sequence variants arose as a sequencing artifact.

Amplification used 60 Vbeta primers and 13 Jbeta primers. Data came from immunoSEQ multiplex PCR; TCRdb stores just in-frame clones and leaves some out. The sample includes 150,000 to 200,000 clones, just over 75% of them seen just once. The chain uses TRBV7-2 and TRBJ2-5; the D gene is possibly TRBD1 (6 bases). This TCR derives from a woman aged 40 to 50 in good health and CMV-seronegative. Sequenced material: PBMCs. CDR3 loop: CASRLGTGRETQYF. The CDR3 region has the DNA TGTGCCAGCAGACTCGGAACAGGGCGAGAGACCCAGTACTTC.